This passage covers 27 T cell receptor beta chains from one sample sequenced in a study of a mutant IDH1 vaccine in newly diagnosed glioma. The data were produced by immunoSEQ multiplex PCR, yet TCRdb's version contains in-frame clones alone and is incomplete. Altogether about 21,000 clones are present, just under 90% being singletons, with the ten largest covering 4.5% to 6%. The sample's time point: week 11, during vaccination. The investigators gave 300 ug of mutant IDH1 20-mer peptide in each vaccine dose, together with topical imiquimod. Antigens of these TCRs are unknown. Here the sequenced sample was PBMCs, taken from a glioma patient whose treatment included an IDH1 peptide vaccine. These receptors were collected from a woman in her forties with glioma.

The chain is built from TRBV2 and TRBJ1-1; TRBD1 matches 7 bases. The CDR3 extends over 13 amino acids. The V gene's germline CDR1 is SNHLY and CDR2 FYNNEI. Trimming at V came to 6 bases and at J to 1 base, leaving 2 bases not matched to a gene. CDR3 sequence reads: CASRGQPNTEAFF. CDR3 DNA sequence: TGTGCCAGCAGGGGACAGCCGAACACTGAAGCTTTCTTT.

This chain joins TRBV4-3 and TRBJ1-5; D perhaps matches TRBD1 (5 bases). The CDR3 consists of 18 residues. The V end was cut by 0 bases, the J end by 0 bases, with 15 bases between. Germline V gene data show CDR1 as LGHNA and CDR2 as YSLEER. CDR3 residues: CASSQDFPGPNSNQPQHF. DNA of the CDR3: TGCGCCAGCAGCCAAGATTTCCCGGGACCTAATAGCAATCAGCCCCAGCATTTT.

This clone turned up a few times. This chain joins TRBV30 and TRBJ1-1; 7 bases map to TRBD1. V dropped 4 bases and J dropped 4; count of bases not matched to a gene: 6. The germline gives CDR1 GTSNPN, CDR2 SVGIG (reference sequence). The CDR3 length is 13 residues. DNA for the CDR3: TGTGCCTGGAATCAGGGGGGCCTCACTGAAGCTTTCTTT. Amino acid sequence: CAWNQGGLTEAFF.

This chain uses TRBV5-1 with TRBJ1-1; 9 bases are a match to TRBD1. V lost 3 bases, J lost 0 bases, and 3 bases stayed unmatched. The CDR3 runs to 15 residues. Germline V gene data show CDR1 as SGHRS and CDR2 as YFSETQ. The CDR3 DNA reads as TGCGCCAGCAGCTCCCGGACAGGGGTGAACACTGAAGCTTTCTTT. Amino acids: CASSSRTGVNTEAFF.

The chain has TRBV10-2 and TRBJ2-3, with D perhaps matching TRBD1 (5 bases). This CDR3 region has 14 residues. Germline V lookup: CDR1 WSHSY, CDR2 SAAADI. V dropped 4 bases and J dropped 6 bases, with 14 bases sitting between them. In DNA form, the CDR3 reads TGCGCCAGCAGTGGAACAAGGGGCTCCGATACGCAGTATTTT. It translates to CASSGTRGSDTQYF.

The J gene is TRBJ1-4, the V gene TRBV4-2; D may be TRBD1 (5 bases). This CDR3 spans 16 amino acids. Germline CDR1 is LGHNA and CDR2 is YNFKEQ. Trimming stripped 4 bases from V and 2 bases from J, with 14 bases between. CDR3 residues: CASSRTGGETNEKLFF. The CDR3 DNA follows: TGTGCCAGCAGCCGAACTGGAGGGGAGACTAATGAAAAACTGTTTTTT.

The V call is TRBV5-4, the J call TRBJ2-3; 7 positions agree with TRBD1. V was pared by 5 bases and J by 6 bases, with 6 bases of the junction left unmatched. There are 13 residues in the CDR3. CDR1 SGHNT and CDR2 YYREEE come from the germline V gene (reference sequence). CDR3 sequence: CASRGQTGDTQYF. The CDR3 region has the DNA TGTGCCAGCAGGGGACAGACGGGGGATACGCAGTATTTT.

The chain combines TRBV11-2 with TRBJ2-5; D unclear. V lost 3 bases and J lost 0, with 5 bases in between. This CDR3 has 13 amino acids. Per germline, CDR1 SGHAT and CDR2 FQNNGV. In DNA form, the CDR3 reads TGTGCCAGCAGCTTGTCGTACCAAGAGACCCAGTACTTC. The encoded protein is CASSLSYQETQYF.

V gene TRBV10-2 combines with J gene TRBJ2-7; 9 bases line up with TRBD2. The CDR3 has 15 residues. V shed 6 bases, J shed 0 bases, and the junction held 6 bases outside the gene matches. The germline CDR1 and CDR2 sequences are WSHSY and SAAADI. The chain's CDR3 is CASRNSGGSSYEQYF. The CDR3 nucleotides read TGCGCCAGCAGAAATAGCGGGGGTAGCTCCTACGAGCAGTACTTC.

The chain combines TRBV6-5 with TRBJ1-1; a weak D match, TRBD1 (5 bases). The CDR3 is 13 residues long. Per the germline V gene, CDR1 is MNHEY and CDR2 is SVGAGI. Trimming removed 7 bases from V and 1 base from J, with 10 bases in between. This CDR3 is CASTTDRNTEAFF. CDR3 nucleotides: TGTGCCAGCACCACCGACAGGAACACTGAAGCTTTCTTT.

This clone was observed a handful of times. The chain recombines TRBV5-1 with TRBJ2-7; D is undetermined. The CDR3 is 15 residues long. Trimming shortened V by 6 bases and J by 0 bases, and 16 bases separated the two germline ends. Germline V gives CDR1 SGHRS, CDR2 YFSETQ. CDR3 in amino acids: CASMGNRKGSYEQYF. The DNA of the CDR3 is TGCGCCAGCATGGGCAACCGCAAGGGCTCCTACGAGCAGTACTTC.

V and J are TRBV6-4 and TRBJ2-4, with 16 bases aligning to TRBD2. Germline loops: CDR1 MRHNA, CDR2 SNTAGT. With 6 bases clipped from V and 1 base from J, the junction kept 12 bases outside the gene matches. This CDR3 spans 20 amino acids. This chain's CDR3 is CASRLPRGLAGGPAKNIQYF. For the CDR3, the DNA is TGTGCCAGCAGACTCCCCCGGGGACTAGCGGGAGGGCCCGCCAAAAACATTCAGTACTTC.

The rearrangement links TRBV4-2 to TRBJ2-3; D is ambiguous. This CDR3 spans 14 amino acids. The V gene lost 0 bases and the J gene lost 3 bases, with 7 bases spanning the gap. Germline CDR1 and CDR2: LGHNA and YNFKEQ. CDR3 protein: CASSQEGRTDTQYF. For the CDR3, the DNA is TGTGCCAGCAGCCAAGAGGGCCGTACAGATACGCAGTATTTT.

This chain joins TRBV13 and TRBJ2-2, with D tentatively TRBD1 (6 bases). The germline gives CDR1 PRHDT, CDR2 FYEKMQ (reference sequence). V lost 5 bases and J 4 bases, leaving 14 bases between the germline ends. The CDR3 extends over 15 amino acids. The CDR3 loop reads CASSPNTGSTGELFF. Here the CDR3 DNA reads TGTGCCAGCAGCCCAAATACAGGGAGCACCGGGGAGCTGTTTTTT.

The CDR3 coding sequence is TGCGCCAGCAGTCACCAGGGACTGAACACTGAAGCTTTCTTT. Translation: CASSHQGLNTEAFF. This chain connects TRBV23-1 to TRBJ1-1; a weak D match, TRBD1 (5 bases). TRBV23-1 belongs to the ORF category, with a function that is uncertain. This CDR3 is built from 14 residues. Trimming took 3 bases from V and 0 from J, leaving 8 bases between them.

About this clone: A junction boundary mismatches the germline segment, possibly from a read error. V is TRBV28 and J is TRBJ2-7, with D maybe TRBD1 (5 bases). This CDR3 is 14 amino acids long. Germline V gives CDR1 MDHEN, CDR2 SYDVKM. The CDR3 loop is CASSFSHRSSEQYF. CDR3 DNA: TGTGCCAGCAGTTTTTCTCACAGGTCCTCCGAGCAGTACTTC. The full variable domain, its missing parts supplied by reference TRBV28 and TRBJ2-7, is DVKVTQSSRYLVKRTGEKVFLECVQDMDHENMFWYRQDPGLGLRLIYFSYDVKMKEKGDIPEGYSVSREKKERFSLILESASTNQTSMYLCASSFSHRSSEQYFGPGTRLTVT.

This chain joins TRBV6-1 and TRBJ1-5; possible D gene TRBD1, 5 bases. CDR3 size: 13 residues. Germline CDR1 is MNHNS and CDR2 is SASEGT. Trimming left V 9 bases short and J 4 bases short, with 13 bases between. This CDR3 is CASQRGTNQPQHF. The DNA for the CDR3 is TGTGCCAGTCAAAGGGGCACAAATCAGCCCCAGCATTTT.

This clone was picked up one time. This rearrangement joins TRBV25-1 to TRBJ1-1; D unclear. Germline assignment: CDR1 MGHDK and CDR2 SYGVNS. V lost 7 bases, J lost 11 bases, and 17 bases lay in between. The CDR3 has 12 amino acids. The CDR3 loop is CASKREAGIAFF. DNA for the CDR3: TGTGCCAGCAAAAGGGAGGCTGGGATCGCTTTCTTT.

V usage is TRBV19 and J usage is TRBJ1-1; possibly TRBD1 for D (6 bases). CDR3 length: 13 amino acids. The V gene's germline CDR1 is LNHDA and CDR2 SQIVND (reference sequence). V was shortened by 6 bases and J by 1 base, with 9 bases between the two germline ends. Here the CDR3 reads CASRPGQNTEAFF. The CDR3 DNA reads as TGTGCCAGTAGACCGGGACAGAACACTGAAGCTTTCTTT.

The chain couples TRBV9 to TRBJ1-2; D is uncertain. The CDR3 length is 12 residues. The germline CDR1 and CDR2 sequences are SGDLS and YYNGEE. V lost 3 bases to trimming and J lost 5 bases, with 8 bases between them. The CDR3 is CASSAEPYGYTF. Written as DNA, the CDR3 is TGTGCCAGCAGCGCAGAACCGTATGGCTACACCTTC.

For the CDR3, the DNA is TGTGCCAGCAGCCAAGAACAGGACAGGGGACGAATTCAGTACTTC. This codes for CASSQEQDRGRIQYF. The chain employs TRBV4-2 and TRBJ2-4; 9 bases line up with TRBD1. Germline loops: CDR1 LGHNA, CDR2 YNFKEQ. V trimming: 0 bases; J trimming: 10 bases; junction bases outside the gene matches: 7. The CDR3 contains 15 residues.

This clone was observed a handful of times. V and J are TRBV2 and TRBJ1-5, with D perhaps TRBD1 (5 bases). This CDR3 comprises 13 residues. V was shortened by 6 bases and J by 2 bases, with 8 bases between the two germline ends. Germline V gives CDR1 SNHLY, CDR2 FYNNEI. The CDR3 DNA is TGTGCCAGCAGCAGGGAGGGCAATCAGCCCCAGCATTTT. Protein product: CASSREGNQPQHF.

CDR3 nucleotide sequence: TGTGCCATCAGTGTTGGGGACTCGAACACTGAAGCTTTCTTT. It is translated as CAISVGDSNTEAFF. The gene calls are TRBV10-3 and TRBJ1-1; possibly TRBD1 for D (5 bases). Germline V gives CDR1 ENHRY, CDR2 SYGVKD. CDR3 length: 14 residues. Trimming took 4 bases from V and 1 from J, leaving 10 bases between them.

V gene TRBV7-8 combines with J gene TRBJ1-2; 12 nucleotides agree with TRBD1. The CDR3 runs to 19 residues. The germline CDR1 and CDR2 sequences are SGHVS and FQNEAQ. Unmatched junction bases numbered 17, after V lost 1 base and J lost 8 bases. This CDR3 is CASSLEATHPGQGAQGYTF. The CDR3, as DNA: TGTGCCAGCAGCTTAGAAGCCACGCACCCGGGACAGGGGGCTCAAGGCTACACCTTC.

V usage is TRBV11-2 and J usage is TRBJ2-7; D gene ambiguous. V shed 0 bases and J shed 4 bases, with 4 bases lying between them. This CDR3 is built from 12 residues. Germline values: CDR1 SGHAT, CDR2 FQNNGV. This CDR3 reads CASSLDRYEQYF. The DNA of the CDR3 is TGTGCCAGCAGCTTAGATAGGTACGAGCAGTACTTC.

This CDR3 is CASSYSPTYEQYF. The CDR3 DNA reads TGTGCCAGCAGTTACTCCCCCACCTACGAGCAGTACTTC. The chain is built from TRBV6-5 and TRBJ2-7; D gene uncertain. Trimming cost V 0 bases and J 2 bases, with 5 bases left between them. CDR1 is MNHEY and CDR2 is SVGAGI in the germline V gene. CDR3 length equals 13 residues.

Written as DNA, the CDR3 is TGTGCCAGTAGTACGGGACTTTCCCCATTATCCTACGAGCAGTACTTC. It is translated as CASSTGLSPLSYEQYF. The J gene is TRBJ2-7, the V gene TRBV19, with D possibly being TRBD2 (6 bases). Germline V CDR1 and CDR2: LNHDA, SQIVND (reference sequence). This CDR3 spans 16 amino acids. V lost 4 bases to trimming and J lost 1 base, with 17 bases between them. Based on the CDR3 plus reference TRBV19 and TRBJ2-7, the full variable domain is DGGITQSPKYLFRKEGQNVTLSCEQNLNHDAMYWYRQDPGQGLRLIYYSQIVNDFQKGDIAEGYSVSREKKESFPLTVTSAQKNPTAFYLCASSTGLSPLSYEQYFGPGTRLTVT.